The TCR beta chain described here comes from a study of T cells after yellow fever vaccination. Study as a whole: Some fractions had low cell numbers, and these were prepared with SMART-Seq v4 Ultra Low Input.

Remarks on this clonotype: Its antigen is as yet unknown.

General study points: Among primary-vaccination clones, most reappeared after the booster, at 95% to 96% for CD4 and approximately 88% for CD8. One caveat is that FACS-sorted repertoires could contain abundant clonotypes contaminating from the bulk population.

V was trimmed by 5 bases and J by 7 bases, leaving 11 bases between them. CDR1 is DFQATT and CDR2 is SNEGSKA in the germline V gene (reference sequence). CDR3 length: 11 residues. Production of TCR cDNA was by 5'RACE template switching, which also added a universal primer site and UMIs. Via MiXCR, TCRdb re-called the 5' RACE reads, giving one row per CDR3 protein. The sample holds 250,000 to 300,000 distinct CDR3 sequences, 8.7% seen once. The genes are TRBV20-1 and TRBJ1-2, with unresolved D. The sequenced sample was CD4+ T cells sorted from PBMCs, obtained 5 days after the yellow fever booster vaccination. This receptor was taken from a young man who received the YFV17D yellow fever vaccine. The CDR3 is CSASPRPGYTF. In DNA, the CDR3 is TGCAGTGCTTCTCCCCGGCCTGGCTACACCTTC.